These 23 T cell receptor beta chains originate from one sample sequenced in a study of blood T cell repertoires in COVID-19. Only in-frame clones appear in the TCRdb table, and some are missing; sequencing was by immunoSEQ multiplex PCR. The table shows about 270,000 clones, with approximately 80% occurring only once. The sample comprised peripheral blood. Receptors originate from a woman in her sixties with active or convalescent COVID-19.

The gene calls are TRBV6-5 and TRBJ1-2, with 9 bases fitting TRBD1. Germline assignment: CDR1 MNHEY and CDR2 SVGAGI. Trimming at V came to 6 bases and at J to 4 bases, leaving 3 bases not matched to a gene. This CDR3 spans 13 amino acids. CDR3 DNA sequence: TGTGCCAGCAGCTACAGGGGGCCCTATGGCTACACCTTC. Translation gives CASSYRGPYGYTF.

The V call is TRBV9, the J call TRBJ2-5; 7 nucleotides agree with TRBD2. After removal of 1 base from V and 5 bases from J, the junction contained 8 bases not matched to a gene. The CDR3 spans 15 residues. CDR1 is SGDLS, CDR2 YYNGEE, per germline. The CDR3 reads CASSVSPLAKETQYF. Here the CDR3 DNA reads TGTGCCAGCAGCGTATCCCCACTAGCGAAGGAGACCCAGTACTTC.

The sample holds a few counts of this clone. J is TRBJ1-1 and V is TRBV5-4; 8 bases match TRBD1. The V segment lost 6 bases and the J segment 1 base; nucleotides outside the gene matches: 8. The CDR3 sequence is 15 residues long. CDR1 and CDR2 from the germline V gene are SGHNT and YYREEE (reference sequence). As DNA, the CDR3 is TGTGCCAGCAACGGGGGACAGGACAAGAACACTGAAGCTTTCTTT. Translation: CASNGGQDKNTEAFF.

The chain links TRBV7-2 to TRBJ1-2, with 7 positions matching TRBD1. This CDR3 spans 14 amino acids. Trimming removed 5 bases from V and 7 bases from J; junction bases left unmatched: 10. Germline V CDR1 and CDR2: SGHTA, FQGNSA. CDR3 DNA: TGTGCCAGCAGCAACACAGGGGAGACACGTGGCTACACCTTC. Translating it yields CASSNTGETRGYTF.

The CDR3: CASSTLPDSYNEQFF. Here the CDR3 DNA reads TGTGCCAGCAGCACCCTCCCAGATTCCTACAATGAGCAGTTCTTC. The J gene is TRBJ2-1, the V gene TRBV9; D is undetermined. This CDR3 is built from 15 residues. CDR1 is SGDLS, CDR2 YYNGEE, per germline. The ends were cut back, 4 bases at V and 1 base at J, with 12 bases in the middle.

The chain has TRBV29-1 and TRBJ2-7, with TRBD1 identical over 11 bases. The CDR3 spans 13 residues. Germline CDR1 is SQVTM and CDR2 is ANQGSEA. Trimming at V came to 6 bases and at J to 5 bases, leaving 6 bases not matched to a gene. This CDR3 reads CSVGQGAGHEQYF. In DNA, the CDR3 is TGCAGCGTCGGACAGGGGGCGGGCCACGAGCAGTACTTC.

V usage is TRBV2 and J usage is TRBJ1-4, with unresolved D. Germline V lookup: CDR1 SNHLY, CDR2 FYNNEI. This CDR3 is built from 14 residues. Deletions cut 6 bases from V and 7 bases from J, with 15 bases between. DNA for the CDR3: TGTGCCAGCAGGGTCCAGGCAGGAGGTGAAAAACTGTTTTTT. Amino acid sequence: CASRVQAGGEKLFF.

The rearrangement links TRBV12-5 to TRBJ1-1, with D possibly TRBD1 on 6 matching bases. Germline V gives CDR1 LGHNT, CDR2 FRNRAP. V lost 0 bases, J lost 5 bases, and 16 bases lay in between. The CDR3 totals 16 residues. CDR3 residues: CASGLVRTGSRTEAFF. DNA for the CDR3: TGTGCTAGTGGTTTGGTACGAACAGGGAGTAGGACTGAAGCTTTCTTT.

This clone was seen a few times. The gene calls are TRBV5-5 and TRBJ2-1, with D possibly TRBD2 on 6 matching bases. Germline loops: CDR1 SGHKS, CDR2 YYEKEE (reference sequence). The CDR3 sequence is 18 residues long. V was clipped by 1 base and J by 8 bases, with 25 bases between them. The CDR3 DNA reads as TGTGCCAGCAGCTTGCTCACCTATTCCGGGACTCCAGATGATGAGCAGTTCTTC. Protein product: CASSLLTYSGTPDDEQFF.

The sample holds a few counts of this clone. Here the CDR3 reads CASSQAHPDSNYGYTF. Here the CDR3 DNA reads TGCGCCAGCAGCCAAGCCCATCCGGACAGTAACTATGGCTACACCTTC. The chain joins TRBV4-1 to TRBJ1-2; possible D gene TRBD1, 6 bases. V gave up 1 base and J gave up 1 base, with 13 bases separating them. This CDR3 has 16 residues. CDR1 and CDR2 from the germline V gene are MGHRA and YSYEKL.

This rearrangement joins TRBV6-5 to TRBJ2-1; weak D call: TRBD2 (7 bases). V was cut by 5 bases and J by 15 bases, with 20 bases left in between. CDR3 length: 13 amino acids. The germline CDR1 and CDR2 sequences are MNHEY and SVGAGI. The CDR3 loop is CASSHNPGEGLFF. The CDR3 nucleotides are TGTGCCAGCAGTCATAATCCAGGGGAGGGTCTGTTCTTC.

On this clone: A read error may explain this, as a much larger clone is one base away. V is TRBV7-6 and J is TRBJ2-3; TRBD2 matches at 11 bases. The length of the CDR3 is 14 residues. J was trimmed by 4 bases and V by 5 bases; bases with no gene match: 2. The germline CDR1 and CDR2 sequences are SGHVS and FNYEAQ. CDR3 protein: CASSPGLAADTQYF. The CDR3 bases are TGTGCCAGCAGCCCGGGACTAGCGGCAGATACGCAGTATTTT.

The chain carries TRBV11-2 and TRBJ2-7; TRBD1 matches 7 bases. Germline CDR1 reads SGHAT; CDR2 reads FQNNGV. CDR3 length: 16 residues. The J segment lost 0 bases and the V segment lost 3 bases, leaving 8 bases of the junction unmatched. CDR3 amino acids: CASSLSSGTVSYEQYF. Here the CDR3 DNA reads TGTGCCAGCAGCTTGAGCTCTGGGACAGTCTCCTACGAGCAGTACTTC.

J is TRBJ1-1 and V is TRBV6-2 or TRBV6-3; D is unclear. With 4 bases removed from V and 7 bases from J, the gap between germline ends came to 16 bases. The CDR3 is 14 amino acids. Germline values: CDR1 MNHEY, CDR2 SVGEGT. CDR3 sequence reads: CASSSWGGKGEAFF. In DNA form, the CDR3 reads TGTGCCAGCAGTTCCTGGGGAGGGAAGGGTGAAGCTTTCTTT.

The chain has TRBV7-8 and TRBJ1-2; D ambiguous. Germline CDR1 reads SGHVS; CDR2 reads FQNEAQ. V lost 0 bases and J 5 bases, leaving 10 bases between the germline ends. The CDR3 runs to 14 residues. The DNA for the CDR3 is TGTGCCAGCAGCTTAGCGAGCGGAGGGTATGGCTACACCTTC. Its protein product is CASSLASGGYGYTF.

J is TRBJ1-2 and V is TRBV9, with 8 bases fitting TRBD1. V was pared by 0 bases and J by 1 base, with 8 bases of the junction left unmatched. CDR3 size: 17 residues. Germline values: CDR1 SGDLS, CDR2 YYNGEE. The CDR3 loop reads CASSVDGQGYYNYGYTF. CDR3 in DNA: TGTGCCAGCAGCGTAGATGGACAGGGATATTATAACTATGGCTACACCTTC.

This clone was found a few times. The V call is TRBV5-1, the J call TRBJ1-1; 7 bases map to TRBD1. The CDR3 extends over 11 amino acids. With V trimmed by 4 bases and J by 11 bases, 5 bases remained unmatched. CDR1 and CDR2 from the germline V gene are SGHRS and YFSETQ. The CDR3 loop is CASSAQGRAFF. The CDR3 bases are TGCGCCAGCAGCGCACAGGGGAGGGCTTTCTTT.

This clone was seen more than once but under ten times. The V call is TRBV4-2, the J call TRBJ1-1; the D gene is possibly TRBD1 (5 bases). This CDR3 has 15 amino acids. The V gene's germline CDR1 is LGHNA and CDR2 YNFKEQ. V was trimmed by 1 base and J by 1 base, leaving 10 bases between them. The CDR3 nucleotides are TGTGCCAGCAGCCAAGGTCCGGGGGGGAACACTGAAGCTTTCTTT. Translating it yields CASSQGPGGNTEAFF.

The rearrangement joins TRBV7-3 to TRBJ2-1; 14 positions agree with TRBD2. CDR1 is SGHTA, CDR2 FQGTGA, per germline. The CDR3 loop spans 18 amino acids. The ends lost 5 bases at V and 10 bases at J; junction bases unmatched: 16. For the CDR3, the DNA is TGTGCCAGCAGCCCCACCGGGATGACTAGCGGGGGGGCCGGCGAGCAGTTCTTC. Translated, it gives CASSPTGMTSGGAGEQFF.

The V call is TRBV6-2 or TRBV6-3, the J call TRBJ2-2, with 8 nucleotides matching TRBD1. CDR3 length equals 15 residues. Trimming cost V 2 bases and J 6 bases; bases outside gene matches: 5. In germline, CDR1 is MNHEY, CDR2 SVGEGT. CDR3 nucleotide sequence: TGTGCCAGCAGTTACCCGTCAGGGGGCGCCGGGGAGCTGTTTTTT. Amino acids: CASSYPSGGAGELFF.

The DNA of the CDR3 is TGTGCCAGCAGCGTACAGGGGAAGGGCTACACCTTC. Encoded protein: CASSVQGKGYTF. The chain is built from TRBV9 and TRBJ1-2, with a tentative D call TRBD1 (6 bases). Germline V gene data show CDR1 as SGDLS and CDR2 as YYNGEE. This CDR3 is built from 12 residues. Trimming shortened V by 1 base and J by 8 bases, and 9 bases separated the two germline ends.

A word on this clone: At the DNA level, this CDR3 is encoded by other sequences in the same sample as well. The V and J genes are TRBV4-1 and TRBJ1-6; weak D call: TRBD1 (5 bases). Germline V gives CDR1 MGHRA, CDR2 YSYEKL. V lost 1 base and J 7 bases, leaving 8 bases between the germline ends. The CDR3 is 14 amino acids. CDR3 in amino acids: CASSQATGNSPLHF. The CDR3 nucleotides read TGCGCCAGCAGCCAAGCCACAGGAAATTCACCCCTCCACTTT.

The V gene is TRBV6-6, the J gene TRBJ1-5; no firm D call. The V and J ends lost 1 base and 1 base respectively, with 8 bases between them. Germline CDR1 is MNHNY and CDR2 is SVGAGI (reference sequence). The CDR3 has 15 amino acids. This chain's CDR3 is CASSYWGESNQPQHF. CDR3 bases: TGTGCCAGCAGTTACTGGGGAGAGAGCAATCAGCCCCAGCATTTT.